The rows below give T cell receptor beta chains drawn from one sample of a study of blood T cell repertoires in COVID-19. TCRdb's copy holds only in-frame clones and misses some; the assay was immunoSEQ multiplex PCR. The sample carries around 250,000 clones, 88% recorded once. The sample consisted of PBMCs or T cells enriched from blood (not recorded which). All receptors come from a woman aged 40 to 55 who had been exposed to COVID-19. CDR3s include the opening cysteine and the closing phenylalanine or tryptophan. A D gene is named only where the DNA matches it firmly.

j_gene	d_gene	v_gene	CDR3aa
TRBJ2-3	NA	TRBV5-1	CASSYPGRGGATDTQYF
TRBJ2-1	TRBD1	TRBV6-4	CASSDQGAGLGNEQFF
TRBJ1-2	NA	TRBV7-8	CASSLVRGLGRTNYGYTF
TRBJ2-2	NA	TRBV6-1	CASSEVPNRDTGELFF
TRBJ2-1	TRBD2	TRBV5-1	CASSPVAGGSYNEQFF
TRBJ1-2	NA	TRBV7-9	CASSDTANYGYTF
TRBJ2-3	TRBD2	TRBV4-3	CASSQDGTSGDSWGTDTQYF
TRBJ1-2	NA	TRBV4-3	CASSQDYLRGKNGYTF
TRBJ2-3	NA	TRBV30	CAWTLASMTDTQYF
TRBJ2-7	NA	TRBV30	CAWREPKNSYEQYF
TRBJ2-2	TRBD1	TRBV29-1	CSVPGQGVYGELFF
TRBJ1-2	TRBD1	TRBV2	CASSPDREDHGYTF
TRBJ2-1	TRBD1	TRBV7-9	CASSSDDRDYNEQFF
TRBJ1-3	TRBD1	TRBV7-2	CASSFGPGGENTIYF
TRBJ1-1	NA	TRBV28	CASSLQEGTAFF
TRBJ2-1	TRBD2	TRBV24-1	CATSEASGIPFF
TRBJ2-1	TRBD2	TRBV2	CASSLAGYNEQFF
TRBJ1-6	TRBD1	TRBV28	CASSSRGARNSPLHF
TRBJ1-4	TRBD1	TRBV6-1	CASSEQMGTVNEKLFF
TRBJ1-2	NA	TRBV29-1	CSAIGEPNYGYTF
TRBJ1-2	TRBD1	TRBV4-2	CASSQAPRGIYGYTF
TRBJ1-1	NA	TRBV4-1	CASSQEIGVATEAFF
TRBJ2-5	NA	TRBV7-2	CASSRLIGTQAAQYF
TRBJ1-1	TRBD1	TRBV5-5	CASSLTGEAFF
TRBJ2-1	NA	TRBV5-1	CASSPRGVSGGNEQFF
TRBJ2-7	NA	TRBV24-1	CATSDQSTNYEQYF
TRBJ2-1	NA	TRBV7-9	CASSLAGGHNEQFF
TRBJ1-1	NA	TRBV7-9	CASSWAPSKAFF
TRBJ1-6	TRBD1	TRBV28	CASSPDRGIYNSPLHF
TRBJ2-2	NA	TRBV9	CASSVEVGVVGELFF
TRBJ2-1	TRBD2	TRBV30	CAGSGGGNEQFF
TRBJ2-1	NA	TRBV27	CASRPPGLAGNEQFF
TRBJ2-7	TRBD1	TRBV4-3	CASSQVVGQGDLEQYF